This T cell receptor (beta chain) stems from a study of T cell repertoires in cytomegalovirus infection. Study as a whole: Indicated by public TCR beta signatures were CMV infection and matching HLA type. Notes on the study in general: In two of eight donors, the top clonotype was HLA-C-restricted CMV-specific.

TCRdb reprocessed the reads with MiXCR, giving one entry per CDR3 protein. The sample gives 270,000 or so distinct CDR3 sequences, over 15% of which show up once; more than 45% is in the top ten. Comments on this clonotype: Its antigen is unknown. A much larger clone differs by one base, so this may be a read error.

The length of the CDR3 is 14 residues. V shed 0 bases, J shed 11 bases, and the junction held 5 bases outside the gene matches. Germline CDR1 reads SGHVS; CDR2 reads FNYEAQ. J is TRBJ1-5 and V is TRBV7-6; 9 nucleotides agree with TRBD1. The clonotype originates from a human donor in good health (CMV status not recorded). Some clones in this sample may be carry-over from other donors' samples. The sample consisted of CD8+ T cells from PBMCs. Here the CDR3 reads CASSLAGQGQSQHF. The CDR3, as DNA: TGTGCCAGCAGCTTAGCAGGACAGGGGCAGTCCCAGCATTTT.